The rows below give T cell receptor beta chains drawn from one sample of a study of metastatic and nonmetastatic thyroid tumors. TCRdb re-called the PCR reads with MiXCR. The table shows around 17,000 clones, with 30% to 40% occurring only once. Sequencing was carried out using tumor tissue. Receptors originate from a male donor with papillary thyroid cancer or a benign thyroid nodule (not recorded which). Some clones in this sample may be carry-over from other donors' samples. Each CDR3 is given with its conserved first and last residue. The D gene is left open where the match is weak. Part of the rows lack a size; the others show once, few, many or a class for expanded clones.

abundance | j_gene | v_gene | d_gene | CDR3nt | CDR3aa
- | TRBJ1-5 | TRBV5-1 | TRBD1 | TGCGCCAGCAGTCCGCCTGGAGGACAGGTAGAGGATCAGCCCCAGCATTTT | CASSPPGGQVEDQPQHF
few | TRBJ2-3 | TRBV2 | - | TGTGCCAGCAGAGCCGGGAGCGGCATCACAGATACGCAGTATTTT | CASRAGSGITDTQYF
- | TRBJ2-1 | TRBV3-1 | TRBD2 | TGTGCCAGCAGCCAAGGACTAGCGGGAGGCCCGAGCTCCTACAATGAGCAGTTCTTC | CASSQGLAGGPSSYNEQFF
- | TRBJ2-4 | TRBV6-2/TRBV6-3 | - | TGTGCCAGCAGTTCCCTCCTAGCCAAAAACATTCAGTACTTC | CASSSLLAKNIQYF
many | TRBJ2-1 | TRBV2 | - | TGTGCCAGCGGCTCTAGCGACCCAACCTACAATGAGCAGTCCTTC | CASGSSDPTYNEQSF
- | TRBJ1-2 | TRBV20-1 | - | TGCAGTGCTTCCGACGCCAGGGAGGGAAGGAATGGCTACACCTTC | CSASDAREGRNGYTF
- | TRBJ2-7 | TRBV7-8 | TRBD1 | TGTGCCAGCAACCCGACAGGGAACCACGAGCAGTACTTC | CASNPTGNHEQYF
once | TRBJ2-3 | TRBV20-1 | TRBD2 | TGCAGTGCAGTCGTAGCGGGCGCTAGCACAGATACGCAGTATTTT | CSAVVAGASTDTQYF
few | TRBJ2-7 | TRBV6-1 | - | TGTGCCAGCAGGGGTCGTTCGGGTGGTGAATACGAGCAGTACTTC | CASRGRSGGEYEQYF
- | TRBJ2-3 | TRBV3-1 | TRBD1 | TGTGCCAGCACCCCACACACAGGGGGCGGCTCAGATACGCAGTATTTT | CASTPHTGGGSDTQYF
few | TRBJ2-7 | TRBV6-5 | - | TGTGCCAGCAGTAGGTACGAGCAGTACTTC | CASSRYEQYF
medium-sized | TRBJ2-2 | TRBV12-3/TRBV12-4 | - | TGTGCCAGCAGTTTCTCCTCTAGCTACGTGAACACCGGGGAGCTGTTTTTT | CASSFSSSYVNTGELFF
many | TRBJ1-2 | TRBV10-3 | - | TGTGCCATCAGTGGACAGGAATCTTATGGCTACACCTTC | CAISGQESYGYTF
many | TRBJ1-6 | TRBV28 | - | TGTGCCAGCAGAGACGAAGACAGGTTAGATTCACCCCTCCACTTT | CASRDEDRLDSPLHF
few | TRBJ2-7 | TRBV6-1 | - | TGTGCCAGGATCCTTCGCGTTCCCAGCTACGAGCAGTACTTC | CARILRVPSYEQYF
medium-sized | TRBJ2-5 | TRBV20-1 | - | TGCAGTGCTAGGGGGGGCCAAAAGGGGCCCCAAGAGACCCAGTACTTC | CSARGGQKGPQETQYF
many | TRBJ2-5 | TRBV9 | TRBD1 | TGTGCCAGCAGCGTAGGTTCAATACAGGGGAGTTTGGGAGAGACCCAGTACTTC | CASSVGSIQGSLGETQYF
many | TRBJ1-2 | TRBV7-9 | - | TGTGCCAGCAGTATCTGGGACGGACTTTACGGCTACACCTTC | CASSIWDGLYGYTF
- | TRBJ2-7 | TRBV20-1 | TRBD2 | TGCAGTGCTAGGACTAGCGACTACGAGCAGTACTTC | CSARTSDYEQYF
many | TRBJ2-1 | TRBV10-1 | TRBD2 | TGCGCCAGCAGTGAGGCGGGAGGGCCCAATGAGCAGTTCTTC | CASSEAGGPNEQFF